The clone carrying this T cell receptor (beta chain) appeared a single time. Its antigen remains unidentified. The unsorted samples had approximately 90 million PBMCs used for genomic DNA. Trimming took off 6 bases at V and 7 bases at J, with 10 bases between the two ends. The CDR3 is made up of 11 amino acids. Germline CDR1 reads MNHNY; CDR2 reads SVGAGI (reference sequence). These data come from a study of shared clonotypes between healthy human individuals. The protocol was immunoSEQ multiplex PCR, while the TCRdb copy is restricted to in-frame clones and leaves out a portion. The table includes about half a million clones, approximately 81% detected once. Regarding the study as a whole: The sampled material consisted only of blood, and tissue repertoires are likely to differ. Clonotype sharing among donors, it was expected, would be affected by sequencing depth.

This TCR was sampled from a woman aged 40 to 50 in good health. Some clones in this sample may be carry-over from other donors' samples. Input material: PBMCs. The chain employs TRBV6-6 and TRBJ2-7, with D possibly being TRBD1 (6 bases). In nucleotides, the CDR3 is TGTGCCAGCAGCCGACAGGAAGAGCAGTACTTC. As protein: CASSRQEEQYF.